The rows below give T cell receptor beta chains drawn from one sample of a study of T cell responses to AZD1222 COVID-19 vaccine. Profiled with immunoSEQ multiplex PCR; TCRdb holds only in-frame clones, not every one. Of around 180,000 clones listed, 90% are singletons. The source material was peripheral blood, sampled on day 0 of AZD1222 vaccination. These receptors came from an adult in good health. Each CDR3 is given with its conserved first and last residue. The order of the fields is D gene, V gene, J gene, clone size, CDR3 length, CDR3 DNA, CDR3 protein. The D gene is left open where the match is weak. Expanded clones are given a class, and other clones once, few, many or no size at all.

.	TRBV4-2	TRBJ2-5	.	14	TGTGCCAGCACCCCGAGGGCGGCCTCAGGAGCCCAGTACTTC	CASTPRAASGAQYF
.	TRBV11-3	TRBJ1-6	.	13	TGTGCCAGCAGTTTGACTTCTAATTCACCCCTCCACTTT	CASSLTSNSPLHF
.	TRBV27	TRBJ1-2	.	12	TGTGCCAGCAGCCCATTGAGGGGCGGTAACACCTTC	CASSPLRGGNTF
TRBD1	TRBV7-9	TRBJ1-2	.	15	TGTGCCAGCAGCCCAGGGACAGGGGGCAACTATGGCTACACCTTC	CASSPGTGGNYGYTF
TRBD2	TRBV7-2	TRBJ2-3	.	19	TGTGCCAGCAGCTTAAGGGGACTAGCGGGGGGGCCGGCCGCAGATACGCAGTATTTT	CASSLRGLAGGPAADTQYF
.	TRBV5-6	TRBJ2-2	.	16	TGTGCCAGCAGCTTGGACCCGTTGAGAAACACCGGGGAGCTGTTTTTT	CASSLDPLRNTGELFF
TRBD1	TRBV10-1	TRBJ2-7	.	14	TGCGCCGACCTGTTGAAGGGACAGGGGAACGAGCAGTACTTC	CADLLKGQGNEQYF
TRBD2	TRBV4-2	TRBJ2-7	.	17	TGTGCCAGCAGCCAAGGGCGGGGGAGGGAAAGGAACTACGAGCAGTACTTC	CASSQGRGRERNYEQYF
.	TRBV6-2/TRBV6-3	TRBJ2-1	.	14	TGTGCCAGCAGTTACCTCAGAGGGAACAATGAGCAGTTCTTC	CASSYLRGNNEQFF
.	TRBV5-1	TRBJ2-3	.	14	TGCGCCAGCAGGATTGGCAGGGATGGGGAAACGCAGTATTTT	CASRIGRDGETQYF
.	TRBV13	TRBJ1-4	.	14	TGTGCCAGCAGCCTGGGGGGTTTTAATGAAAAACTGTTTTTT	CASSLGGFNEKLFF
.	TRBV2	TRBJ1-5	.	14	TGTGCCAGCAGTTCCGGGATGTCCAATCAGCCCCAGCATTTT	CASSSGMSNQPQHF
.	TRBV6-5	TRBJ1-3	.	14	TGTGCCAGCAGGACAACCTACTCTGGAAACACCATATATTTT	CASRTTYSGNTIYF
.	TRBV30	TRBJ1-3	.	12	TGTGCCGGTAACAGAGGTGGAAACACCATATATTTT	CAGNRGGNTIYF
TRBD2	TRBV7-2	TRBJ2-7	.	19	TGTGCCAGCAGCTCTCGCCCTTCTAGCGGGGGGGCCCAAGGGTACGAGCAGTACTTC	CASSSRPSSGGAQGYEQYF
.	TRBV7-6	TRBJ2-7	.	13	TGTGCCAGCAGCCGGGACGGGAACTACGAGCAGTACTTC	CASSRDGNYEQYF
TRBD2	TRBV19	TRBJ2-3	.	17	TGTGCCAGTAGTCCCGGGACTAGCGGGGGGGGCAGAGATACGCAGTATTTT	CASSPGTSGGGRDTQYF
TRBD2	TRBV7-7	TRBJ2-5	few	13	TGTGCCAGCAGCTTAGGCGGGAGGGAGACCCAGTACTTC	CASSLGGRETQYF
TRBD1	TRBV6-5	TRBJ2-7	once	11	TGTGCCAGCAGGACAGGGAGCGAGCAGTACTTC	CASRTGSEQYF
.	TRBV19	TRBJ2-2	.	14	TGTGCCACCTTAGGAAGCTTTTCGGCCGGGGAGCTGTTTTTT	CATLGSFSAGELFF
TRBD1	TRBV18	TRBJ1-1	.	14	TGTGCCAGCTCACAGGGGGCGGGGAGCACTGAAGCTTTCTTT	CASSQGAGSTEAFF
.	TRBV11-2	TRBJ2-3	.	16	TGTGCCAGCAGCTTAGCGCAGCAGGGCCCCACAGATACGCAGTATTTT	CASSLAQQGPTDTQYF
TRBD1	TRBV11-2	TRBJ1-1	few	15	TGTGCCAGCAGCTTAGACCCGGGACAGGTTTCTGAAGCTTTCTTT	CASSLDPGQVSEAFF
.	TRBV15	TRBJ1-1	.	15	TGTGCCACCAGCAGAGATTACAGTATGAACACTGAAGCTTTCTTT	CATSRDYSMNTEAFF
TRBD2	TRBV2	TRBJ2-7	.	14	TGTGCCAGCAGTGTATCAGCGGGGGGTTACGAGCAGTACTTC	CASSVSAGGYEQYF
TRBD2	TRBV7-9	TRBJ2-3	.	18	TGTGCCAGCAGCTTAGCCGTCCGACTAGCGGGGGTGTCGGATACGCAGTATTTT	CASSLAVRLAGVSDTQYF
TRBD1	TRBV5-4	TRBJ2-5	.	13	TGTGCCAGCAGCCTAGACAGGGGCAAGACCCAGTACTTC	CASSLDRGKTQYF
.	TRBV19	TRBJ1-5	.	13	TGTGCCAGTAGTATAAACGATGGCCAGCCCCAGCATTTT	CASSINDGQPQHF
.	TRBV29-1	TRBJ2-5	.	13	TGCAGCGGTTTAGGGCTGGGGATCGTGACCCAGTACTTC	CSGLGLGIVTQYF
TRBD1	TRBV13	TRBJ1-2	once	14	TGTGCCAGCAGCCCAGGGACAGGGGCCTATGGCTACACCTTC	CASSPGTGAYGYTF
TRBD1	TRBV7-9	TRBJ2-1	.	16	TGTGCCAGCAGCGGGGCAGGGGGCAGAAGCTACAATGAGCAGTTCTTC	CASSGAGGRSYNEQFF
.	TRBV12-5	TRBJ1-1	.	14	TGTGCTAGTGGCCCGGGAGGGATGGGATCGGAAGCTTTCTTT	CASGPGGMGSEAFF
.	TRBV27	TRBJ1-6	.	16	TGTGCCAGCAGTTTTCTCGCCAGCTCCTATAATTCACCCCTCCACTTT	CASSFLASSYNSPLHF
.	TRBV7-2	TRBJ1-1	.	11	TGTGCCAGCAGCTTCGACACTGAAGCTTTCTTT	CASSFDTEAFF
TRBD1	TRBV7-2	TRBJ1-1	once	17	TGTGCCAGCAGCTTATGGACAGGGGGATTGACGAACACTGAAGCTTTCTTT	CASSLWTGGLTNTEAFF
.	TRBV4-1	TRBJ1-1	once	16	TGCGCCAGCAGCCAAGATTGGGCTATTAGGAACACTGAAGCTTTCTTT	CASSQDWAIRNTEAFF
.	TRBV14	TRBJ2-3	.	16	TGTGCCAGCAGCCAAGAAGGCGAGACGGTAGGAGATACGCAGTATTTT	CASSQEGETVGDTQYF
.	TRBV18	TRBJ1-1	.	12	TGTGCCAGCTCACCCACTTACACTGAAGCTTTCTTT	CASSPTYTEAFF
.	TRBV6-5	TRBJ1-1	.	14	TGTGCCAGCAGTTACCGGGGGAGGAACACTGAAGCTTTCTTT	CASSYRGRNTEAFF